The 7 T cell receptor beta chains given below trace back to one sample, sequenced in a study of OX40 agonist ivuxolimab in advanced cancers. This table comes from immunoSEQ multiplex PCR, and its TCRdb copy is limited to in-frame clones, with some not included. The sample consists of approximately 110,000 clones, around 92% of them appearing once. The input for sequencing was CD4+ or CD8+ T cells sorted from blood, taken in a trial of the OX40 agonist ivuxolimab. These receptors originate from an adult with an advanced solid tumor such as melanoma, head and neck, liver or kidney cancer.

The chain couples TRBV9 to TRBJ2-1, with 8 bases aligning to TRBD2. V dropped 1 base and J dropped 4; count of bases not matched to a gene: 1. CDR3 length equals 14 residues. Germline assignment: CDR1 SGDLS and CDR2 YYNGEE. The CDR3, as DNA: TGTGCCAGCAGCGTATCTAGCGGGTACAATGAGCAGTTCTTC. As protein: CASSVSSGYNEQFF.

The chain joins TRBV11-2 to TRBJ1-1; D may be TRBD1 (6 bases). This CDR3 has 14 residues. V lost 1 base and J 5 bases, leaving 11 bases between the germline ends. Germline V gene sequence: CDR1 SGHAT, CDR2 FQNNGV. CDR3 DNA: TGTGCCAGCAGCTTAGGGGGGGCATATACTGAAGCTTTCTTT. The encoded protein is CASSLGGAYTEAFF. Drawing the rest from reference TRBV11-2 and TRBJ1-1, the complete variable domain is EAGVAQSPRYKIIEKRQSVAFWCNPISGHATLYWYQQILGQGPKLLIQFQNNGVVDDSQLPKDRFSAERLKGVDSTLKIQPAKLEDSAVYLCASSLGGAYTEAFFGQGTRLTVV.

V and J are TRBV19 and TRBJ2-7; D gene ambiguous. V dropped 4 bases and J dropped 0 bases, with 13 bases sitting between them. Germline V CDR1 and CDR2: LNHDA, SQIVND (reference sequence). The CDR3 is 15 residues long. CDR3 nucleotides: TGTGCCAGTAGTACGCCCGGTCTAGGCTCCTACGAGCAGTACTTC. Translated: CASSTPGLGSYEQYF. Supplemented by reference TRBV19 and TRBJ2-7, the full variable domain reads DGGITQSPKYLFRKEGQNVTLSCEQNLNHDAMYWYRQDPGQGLRLIYYSQIVNDFQKGDIAEGYSVSREKKESFPLTVTSAQKNPTAFYLCASSTPGLGSYEQYFGPGTRLTVT.

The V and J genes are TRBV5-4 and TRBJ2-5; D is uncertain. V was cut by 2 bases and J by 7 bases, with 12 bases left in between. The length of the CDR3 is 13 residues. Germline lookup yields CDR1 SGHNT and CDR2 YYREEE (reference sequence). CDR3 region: CASSLMDEGTQYF. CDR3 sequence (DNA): TGTGCCAGCAGCTTAATGGATGAAGGGACCCAGTACTTC.

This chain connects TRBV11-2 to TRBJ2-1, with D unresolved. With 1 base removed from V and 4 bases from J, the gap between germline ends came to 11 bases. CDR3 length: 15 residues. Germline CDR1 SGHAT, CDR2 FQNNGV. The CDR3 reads CASSLAAFVYNEQFF. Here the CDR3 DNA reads TGTGCCAGCAGCTTAGCGGCCTTCGTATACAATGAGCAGTTCTTC.

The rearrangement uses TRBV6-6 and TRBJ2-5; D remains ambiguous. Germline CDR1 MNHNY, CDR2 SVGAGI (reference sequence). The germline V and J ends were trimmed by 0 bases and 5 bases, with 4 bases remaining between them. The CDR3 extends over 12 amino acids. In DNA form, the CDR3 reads TGTGCCAGCAGTTACTCGAGGGAGACCCAGTACTTC. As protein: CASSYSRETQYF.

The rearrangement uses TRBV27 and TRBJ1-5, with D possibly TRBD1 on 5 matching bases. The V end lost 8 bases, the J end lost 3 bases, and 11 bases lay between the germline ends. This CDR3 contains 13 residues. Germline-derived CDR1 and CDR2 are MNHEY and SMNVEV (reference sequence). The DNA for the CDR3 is TGTGCCAGCGGCGACAGTAACAATCAGCCCCAGCATTTT. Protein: CASGDSNNQPQHF.